The clone carrying this T cell receptor (beta chain) was observed at least ten times. This entry comes from a study of neurological immune-mediated disorders. Time point in this sample: longitudinal time-point 3. From the 5' RACE reads, TCRdb called clonotypes with MiXCR, one entry per CDR3 protein. The sample contains 40,000 or so distinct CDR3 sequences, about 14% of which appear only once. J lost 5 bases, V lost 8 bases, and 14 bases had no gene match. CDR1 and CDR2 from the germline V gene are DFQATT and SNEGSKA (reference sequence). This CDR3 has 15 amino acids. The rearrangement links TRBV20-1 to TRBJ2-1; 8 positions agree with TRBD2. Sequenced: PBMCs. The TCR was taken from a man in his thirties or forties in good health. The DNA for the CDR3 is TGCAGTAGAGTAAAAAGCGGGAGCACTAACAATGAGCAGTTCTTC. Translation: CSRVKSGSTNNEQFF.